This TCR beta chain was retrieved from a study of blood T cell repertoires in COVID-19. Overall study context: Sources were T cells, B-cell-depleted T cells, or PBMCs; the material itself was cDNA or gDNA.

This CDR3 spans 16 amino acids. V shed 4 bases and J 0 bases; nucleotides not matched to a gene: 9. Germline V gives CDR1 SGHRS, CDR2 YFSETQ. Produced via immunoSEQ multiplex PCR; TCRdb's table is partial and in-frame only. Of 350,000 or so clones listed, 65% to 90% are singletons. Sequencing was carried out using PBMCs or T cells enriched from blood (not recorded which). The rearrangement links TRBV5-1 to TRBJ1-1, with 7 bases lining up with TRBD1. The receptor's source is a woman aged 35 to 49 with acute COVID-19. CDR3 bases: TGCGCCAGCAGCGCAAGGGGGCCAGGCATGAACACTGAAGCTTTCTTT. The encoded protein is CASSARGPGMNTEAFF.